The 17 T cell receptor beta chains below come from one sample, sequenced in a study of blood T cell repertoires in COVID-19. Some clones are missing from TCRdb's copy, which holds only in-frame ones; the method was immunoSEQ multiplex PCR. The table records roughly 76,000 clones, roughly 89% of them present only once. Material for sequencing was peripheral blood. Source of these receptors: a man in his 70s with active or convalescent COVID-19.

The rearrangement links TRBV27 to TRBJ2-5, with 8 bases identical to TRBD2. Germline V gene sequence: CDR1 MNHEY, CDR2 SMNVEV (reference sequence). CDR3 length: 16 residues. Trimming took 5 bases from V and 4 from J; bases not matched to a gene: 12. The CDR3 region is CASSPGGGRLGETQYF. For the CDR3, the DNA is TGTGCCAGCAGTCCCGGGGGGGGGCGCCTCGGAGAGACCCAGTACTTC.

DNA for the CDR3: TGTGCCAGCAGCCCAGCGGGAGGAACCGATACGCAGTATTTT. Translating gives CASSPAGGTDTQYF. The chain uses TRBV7-3 and TRBJ2-3; 9 bases match TRBD2. The germline V gene encodes CDR1 SGHTA and CDR2 FQGTGA. CDR3 length equals 14 residues. V gave up 5 bases and J gave up 6 bases; unmatched junction bases: 6. The full variable domain, its missing parts supplied by reference TRBV7-3 and TRBJ2-3, is GAGVSQTPSNKVTEKGKYVELRCDPISGHTALYWYRQSLGQGPEFLIYFQGTGAADDSGLPNDRFFAVRPEGSVSTLKIQRTERGDSAVYLCASSPAGGTDTQYFGPGTRLTVL.

The rearrangement uses TRBV7-2 and TRBJ2-3; D not resolved. Germline CDR1 SGHTA, CDR2 FQGNSA. The CDR3 covers 12 residues. V was clipped by 5 bases and J by 6 bases, with 9 bases between them. The CDR3 DNA reads TGTGCCAGCAGCCCCCCCGGGGATACGCAGTATTTT. Translating gives CASSPPGDTQYF.

The rearrangement links TRBV5-1 to TRBJ1-2; D is undetermined. This CDR3 has 13 amino acids. Trimming stripped 0 bases from V and 8 bases from J, with 11 bases between. CDR1 SGHRS and CDR2 YFSETQ come from the germline V gene. CDR3 in amino acids: CASSLASSRGYTF. CDR3 bases: TGCGCCAGCAGCTTGGCCTCTTCGCGAGGCTACACCTTC.

The chain employs TRBV5-1 and TRBJ2-5, with D possibly matching TRBD1 (5 bases). Germline V CDR1 and CDR2: SGHRS, YFSETQ. This CDR3 comprises 15 residues. Trimming stripped 0 bases from V and 1 base from J, with 10 bases between. The CDR3 here is CASSLATGSQETQYF. The CDR3 DNA reads TGCGCCAGCAGCTTGGCCACAGGCTCCCAAGAGACCCAGTACTTC.

This sequence joins TRBV14 and TRBJ1-2; 12 bases are a match to TRBD1. CDR1 and CDR2 (germline): SGHDN, FVKESK. The CDR3 runs 15 residues. V lost 2 bases to trimming and J lost 8 bases; unmatched junction nucleotides: 6. The CDR3, as DNA: TGTGCCAGCAGCCAATTGGGACAGGGGGCGCGGGGCTACACCTTC. Residues: CASSQLGQGARGYTF.

The V and J genes are TRBV20-1 and TRBJ2-1; D perhaps matches TRBD2 (6 bases). Per germline, CDR1 DFQATT and CDR2 SNEGSKA (reference sequence). V lost 3 bases to trimming and J lost 8 bases, with 17 bases between them. CDR3 size: 14 residues. The CDR3 nucleotides read TGCAGTGCTAGTTCGGGCCGGGAGAAGGATGAGCAGTTCTTC. Amino acids: CSASSGREKDEQFF.

The V call is TRBV28, the J call TRBJ2-3, with 10 bases that match TRBD2. Germline-derived CDR1 and CDR2 are MDHEN and SYDVKM. V shed 5 bases and J 0 bases; nucleotides not matched to a gene: 14. There are 19 residues in the CDR3. CDR3: CASSPPIAGGRGSTDTQYF. The CDR3 DNA is TGTGCCAGCAGTCCCCCCATAGCGGGAGGCAGGGGGAGCACAGATACGCAGTATTTT.

The rearrangement uses TRBV5-1 and TRBJ2-2; TRBD1 matches at 11 bases. The trim removed 2 bases at V and 6 bases at J, leaving 6 bases unmatched. This CDR3 is built from 16 residues. Per the germline V gene, CDR1 is SGHRS and CDR2 is YFSETQ. CDR3 nucleotide sequence: TGCGCCAGCAGCTTCTATAGGGACAGGGGGTCCGGGGAGCTGTTTTTT. This sequence encodes CASSFYRDRGSGELFF.

This clone has a single count. The chain employs TRBV6-4 and TRBJ2-5, with TRBD2 matching 7 bases. The CDR3 has 18 residues. V lost 2 bases to trimming and J lost 1 base; unmatched junction nucleotides: 13. Germline CDR1 and CDR2: MRHNA and SNTAGT. The CDR3 DNA reads TGTGCCAGCAGTGACGCGGGAGTGGGGAGAGATTCCCAAGAGACCCAGTACTTC. Translated, it gives CASSDAGVGRDSQETQYF.

This chain joins TRBV3-1 (or the pseudogene TRBV3-2) and TRBJ2-1; TRBD2 matches 10 bases. Germline assignment: CDR1 LGHDT and CDR2 YNNKEL (reference sequence). V shed 1 base and J 9 bases; nucleotides not matched to a gene: 6. The CDR3 sequence is 15 residues long. The chain's CDR3 is CASSQVLAGVGEQFF. The CDR3 coding sequence is TGTGCCAGCAGCCAAGTCCTAGCGGGAGTTGGTGAGCAGTTCTTC.

This chain links TRBV7-2 with TRBJ1-2, with D possibly matching TRBD1 (6 bases). Between the trimmed V and J ends, which lost 3 bases and 9 bases, there was a span of 14 bases. Germline values: CDR1 SGHTA, CDR2 FQGNSA. The CDR3 totals 13 residues. DNA of the CDR3: TGTGCCAGCAGCTTTCTAGGGGACACCCGCTACACCTTC. Translation gives CASSFLGDTRYTF.

The chain links TRBV21-1 to TRBJ1-2; no check of the table's D call, TRBD1, against the DNA was made. TRBV21-1 is classified as a pseudogene. CDR3 length: 15 amino acids. The CDR3: CASRQRPTANYGYTF. The CDR3 DNA is TGTGCCAGCAGACAACGCCCGACAGCGAACTATGGCTACACCTTC.

The gene calls are TRBV5-1 and TRBJ2-7, with 9 bases matching TRBD1. V gave up 4 bases and J gave up 2 bases; unmatched junction bases: 7. CDR3 length equals 15 residues. CDR1 and CDR2 (germline): SGHRS, YFSETQ. The CDR3 DNA reads as TGCGCCAGCAGCCCGGGGACAGGGCTTACCTACGAGCAGTACTTC. Translated, it gives CASSPGTGLTYEQYF.

V is TRBV7-8 and J is TRBJ1-4; D gene ambiguous. Trimming cost V 5 bases and J 7 bases, with 20 bases left between them. The length of the CDR3 is 16 residues. In germline, CDR1 is SGHVS, CDR2 FQNEAQ. The CDR3 reads CASSRAGLSGGEKLFF. CDR3 DNA: TGTGCCAGCAGCCGAGCCGGCCTGTCGGGTGGTGAAAAACTGTTTTTT.

The chain has TRBV15 and TRBJ2-5, with D perhaps TRBD1 (5 bases). The V end lost 5 bases, the J end lost 1 base, and 14 bases lay between the germline ends. The germline V gene has CDR1 LNHNV and CDR2 YYDKDF (reference sequence). The CDR3 has 15 residues. The DNA of the CDR3 is TGTGCCACCAGCGCCGTCCTGACAGCCCAAGAGACCCAGTACTTC. This encodes CATSAVLTAQETQYF.

The chain carries TRBV18 and TRBJ2-3; D is perhaps TRBD2 (5 bases). The V gene's germline CDR1 is KGHSH and CDR2 LQKENI. This CDR3 region has 16 residues. The germline V and J ends were trimmed by 3 bases and 5 bases, with 18 bases remaining between them. The DNA for the CDR3 is TGTGCCAGCTCACCCCTGAGGCGCCCTCGGGGAGATACGCAGTATTTT. Protein product: CASSPLRRPRGDTQYF.